This T cell receptor beta chain was retrieved from a study of response to subunit inactivated influenza vaccine. TCRdb re-analysed the RT-PCR reads in MiXCR, keeping a single row per CDR3 protein. The sample includes about 620,000 distinct CDR3 sequences, 10% to 15% of them seen just once. Comment on this clonotype: Its antigen is not known.

Study-wide results and limits: There was a suggestion from the authors that each seasonal influenza vaccination recruits few new T cells.

The sequences come from PBMCs from blood, collected on the day of vaccination. The TCR comes from a man aged 50 or older who received an inactivated influenza vaccine.

The DNA for the CDR3 is TGTGCCAGCAGCTTAGCCAGGGACAGGTCCCCTGGGGCCAACGTCCTGACTTTC. Translation gives CASSLARDRSPGANVLTF. The chain uses TRBV11-1 and TRBJ2-6, with 8 nucleotides matching TRBD1. The V gene end was trimmed by 0 bases and the J gene end by 2 bases; junction bases not matched to a gene: 6. This CDR3 region has 18 residues. The germline gives CDR1 SGHAT, CDR2 FQDESV (reference sequence).